This TCR beta chain is from a study of identical twins. With 8 bases removed from V and 3 bases from J, the gap between germline ends came to 13 bases. Germline CDR1 and CDR2: SQVTM and ANQGSEA. This CDR3 has 13 residues. There are a few counts of this clonotype. MiXCR was run by TCRdb on the 5' RACE reads, yielding one entry per CDR3 protein. The sample has about 470,000 distinct CDR3 sequences; roughly 24% are singletons. These data were also reused for a study on T cells expressing NK-cell markers.

This rearrangement joins TRBV29-1 to TRBJ1-4; D call uncertain. Specimen: CD4+ T cells sorted from blood. The clonotype was recovered from a woman aged 18-30 years in good health. CDR3 sequence reads: CSTRRMANEKLFF. The CDR3 DNA follows: TGCAGCACCCGGAGGATGGCTAATGAAAAACTGTTTTTT.